These 28 T cell receptor beta chains originate from one sample sequenced in a study of T cells in localized non-small cell lung cancer. Data came from immunoSEQ multiplex PCR; TCRdb stores just in-frame clones and leaves some out. The data contain fewer than 30,000 clones, 88% of them singletons. Sequencing was performed on PBMCs, taken before any cancer treatment. The receptors come from a man aged 35 to 69 with stage II lung adenocarcinoma.

The genes are TRBV5-1 and TRBJ2-7; no firm D call. The CDR3 contains 14 residues. V was pared by 0 bases and J by 3 bases, with 10 bases between. Germline-derived CDR1 and CDR2 are SGHRS and YFSETQ. For the CDR3, the DNA is TGCGCCAGCAGCTTGGGCGAGCTCCTCTACGAGCAGTACTTC. It specifies CASSLGELLYEQYF. Variable domain in full (rest from reference TRBV5-1 and TRBJ2-7): KAGVTQTPRYLIKTRGQQVTLSCSPISGHRSVSWYQQTPGQGLQFLFEYFSETQRNKGNFPGRFSGRQFSNSRSEMNVSTLELGDSALYLCASSLGELLYEQYFGPGTRLTVT.

This rearrangement joins TRBV7-8 to TRBJ1-1; D is unclear. CDR3 length equals 14 residues. The germline V and J ends were trimmed by 5 bases and 1 base, with 11 bases remaining between them. Germline CDR1 and CDR2: SGHVS and FQNEAQ. The CDR3 reads CASSRAPQNTEAFF. In DNA, the CDR3 is TGTGCCAGCAGCCGGGCCCCCCAGAACACTGAAGCTTTCTTT.

The chain uses TRBV6-1 and TRBJ2-2; 9 nucleotides match TRBD2. Looked up from germline, CDR1 is MNHNS and CDR2 is SASEGT. V lost 8 bases, J lost 5 bases, and 9 bases stayed unmatched. CDR3 length equals 15 residues. The CDR3: CASPGLAGETGELFF. The CDR3 region has the DNA TGTGCCAGCCCTGGTTTAGCGGGAGAGACCGGGGAGCTGTTTTTT.

This clone was detected only once. The chain uses TRBV6-5 and TRBJ1-6; D may be TRBD1 (5 bases). The CDR3 extends over 14 amino acids. Germline CDR1 and CDR2: MNHEY and SVGAGI. V lost 8 bases to trimming and J lost 4 bases, with 12 bases between them. The CDR3 DNA sequence: TGTGCCAGCCAAACGGGACCGTATAATTCACCCCTCCACTTT. It encodes CASQTGPYNSPLHF.

The chain employs TRBV7-3 and TRBJ2-2; D is ambiguous. The CDR3 runs 13 residues. The V and J ends lost 9 bases and 5 bases respectively, with 13 bases between them. The germline CDR1 and CDR2 sequences are SGHTA and FQGTGA. The CDR3 reads CASYLLGTGELFF. CDR3 DNA: TGTGCCAGTTATCTTTTAGGTACCGGGGAGCTGTTTTTT. Full variable domain (missing parts from reference TRBV7-3 and TRBJ2-2): GAGVSQTPSNKVTEKGKYVELRCDPISGHTALYWYRQSLGQGPEFLIYFQGTGAADDSGLPNDRFFAVRPEGSVSTLKIQRTERGDSAVYLCASYLLGTGELFFGEGSRLTVL.

The gene calls are TRBV5-1 and TRBJ2-5; D uncertain. With the DNA end fitting TRBJ2-7 better, the J assignment may be wrong. This CDR3 is 12 amino acids long. Per germline, CDR1 SGHRS and CDR2 YFSETQ. In DNA, the CDR3 is TGCGCCAGCAGCTTGGTCACAAACGAGCAGTACTTC. It is translated as CASSLVTNEQYF.

The chain carries TRBV6-1 and TRBJ1-5; D not resolved. The germline V gene encodes CDR1 MNHNS and CDR2 SASEGT. V was pared by 2 bases and J by 3 bases, with 8 bases between. CDR3 length equals 14 residues. CDR3 residues: CASSEPGNNQPQHF. The CDR3 DNA sequence: TGTGCCAGCAGTGAACCGGGAAACAATCAGCCCCAGCATTTT.

In this sample, this clone turned up a few times. The chain combines TRBV21-1 with TRBJ1-2; the tabulated D call, TRBD1, remains unverified against the DNA. TRBV21-1 is a pseudogene locus. CDR3 length: 12 amino acids. The CDR3 sequence is CASNDSDYGYTF. CDR3 in DNA: TGTGCCAGCAATGACAGCGACTATGGCTACACCTTC.

The genes are TRBV27 and TRBJ2-5; D possibly corresponds to TRBD1 (5 bases). The DNA end lines up better with TRBJ2-7; the J call may be wrong. This CDR3 is built from 16 residues. Per germline, CDR1 MNHEY and CDR2 SMNVEV (reference sequence). CDR3 region: CASDLSDSPFCVEQYF. As DNA, the CDR3 is TGTGCCAGCGATCTTAGTGACAGCCCCTTTTGTGTCGAGCAGTACTTC.

The genes are TRBV7-9 and TRBJ1-1; D unresolved. This CDR3 has 14 amino acids. Trimming took off 5 bases at V and 2 bases at J, with 12 bases between the two ends. From germline, CDR1 is SEHNR and CDR2 FQNEAQ (reference sequence). CDR3 nucleotides: TGTGCCAGCAGCCCCCTTGCGGGAAACACTGAAGCTTTCTTT. Residues: CASSPLAGNTEAFF.

The V gene is TRBV11-1, the J gene TRBJ2-3; the D is unclear. Germline values: CDR1 SGHAT, CDR2 FQDESV (reference sequence). The CDR3 totals 12 residues. V dropped 1 base and J dropped 3 bases, with 2 bases sitting between them. CDR3 in amino acids: CASSLETDTQYF. DNA of the CDR3: TGTGCCAGCAGCTTAGAAACAGATACGCAGTATTTT.

This clone has a single count. The chain is built from TRBV11-2 and TRBJ1-4; D is uncertain. Germline V gives CDR1 SGHAT, CDR2 FQNNGV. V lost 4 bases, J lost 4 bases, and 10 bases lay in between. The CDR3 runs to 14 residues. CDR3: CASSSEGFNEKLFF. The CDR3 bases are TGTGCCAGCAGCTCTGAAGGGTTTAATGAAAAACTGTTTTTT.

V and J are TRBV11-1 and TRBJ2-1, with D perhaps matching TRBD1 (7 bases). Trimming took 3 bases from V and 3 from J, leaving 12 bases between them. Per the germline V gene, CDR1 is SGHAT and CDR2 is FQDESV (reference sequence). CDR3 length: 15 residues. CDR3 in amino acids: CASSFQGGSYNEQFF. CDR3 nucleotides: TGTGCCAGCAGCTTTCAGGGGGGAAGCTACAATGAGCAGTTCTTC.

V usage is TRBV4-1 and J usage is TRBJ2-3, with TRBD2 matching 10 bases. J lost 3 bases, V lost 1 base, and 4 bases had no gene match. This CDR3 is 16 amino acids long. Germline assignment: CDR1 MGHRA and CDR2 YSYEKL. In DNA form, the CDR3 reads TGCGCCAGCAGCCAAGCAGCGGGAGGGGGTACAGATACGCAGTATTTT. This codes for CASSQAAGGGTDTQYF.

The DNA for the CDR3 is TGTGCCAGCAGGCGAGCGGGGAACTCCTACGAGCAGTACTTC. This translates into CASRRAGNSYEQYF. The J gene is TRBJ2-7, the V gene TRBV5-5; 7 bases agree with TRBD2. CDR1 SGHKS and CDR2 YYEKEE come from the germline V gene (reference sequence). V was pared by 5 bases and J by 0 bases, with 5 bases of the junction left unmatched. The CDR3 loop spans 14 amino acids.

The genes are TRBV19 and TRBJ2-5; no clear D. The CDR3 spans 14 residues. V dropped 3 bases and J dropped 5 bases, with 13 bases sitting between them. Germline V lookup: CDR1 LNHDA, CDR2 SQIVND (reference sequence). The CDR3 here is CASSMLGIEETQYF. CDR3 nucleotides: TGTGCCAGTAGTATGTTAGGTATTGAGGAGACCCAGTACTTC.

V usage is TRBV30 and J usage is TRBJ2-3, with D unclear. The V end lost 3 bases, the J end lost 4 bases, and 11 bases lay between the germline ends. CDR1 and CDR2 from the germline V gene are GTSNPN and SVGIG (reference sequence). The CDR3 covers 13 residues. CDR3 loop: CAWSLRSADTQYF. The CDR3 coding sequence is TGTGCCTGGAGCCTACGGTCGGCAGATACGCAGTATTTT.

The rearrangement links TRBV6-5 to TRBJ1-6, with TRBD1 matching over 7 bases. The junction had 13 bases not matched to a gene; V was cut back by 3 bases and J by 11 bases. The CDR3 consists of 16 residues. Germline V gene lookup returns CDR1 MNHEY and CDR2 SVGAGI. CDR3 amino acids: CASSYSQLGGRAPLHF. In DNA, the CDR3 is TGTGCCAGCAGTTATTCTCAATTAGGGGGCCGGGCACCCCTCCACTTT.

The CDR3 sequence: CASSPPSSYEQYF. The CDR3 DNA reads TGTGCCAGCAGCCCACCTTCGTCCTACGAGCAGTACTTC. The rearrangement joins TRBV7-9 to TRBJ2-7; D uncertain. The germline V gene encodes CDR1 SEHNR and CDR2 FQNEAQ (reference sequence). Trimming stripped 5 bases from V and 1 base from J, with 9 bases between. This CDR3 has 13 residues.

This chain links TRBV18 with TRBJ1-3; possible D gene TRBD1, 6 bases. Per the germline V gene, CDR1 is KGHSH and CDR2 is LQKENI. V shed 4 bases and J shed 0 bases, with 13 bases lying between them. The CDR3 is made up of 16 amino acids. DNA for the CDR3: TGTGCCAGCTCACTGGGACATCGATCCTCTGGAAACACCATATATTTT. It encodes CASSLGHRSSGNTIYF.

The sample holds one count of this clone. V is TRBV19 and J is TRBJ1-1, with D unclear. The CDR3 has 13 amino acids. Trimming removed 5 bases from V and 2 bases from J, with 9 bases in between. Germline CDR1 and CDR2: LNHDA and SQIVND (reference sequence). CDR3 DNA sequence: TGTGCCAGTAGTGGCCAGATTAACACTGAAGCTTTCTTT. The encoded protein is CASSGQINTEAFF.

The chain joins TRBV9 to TRBJ1-6, with D hard to call. Trimming stripped 1 base from V and 10 bases from J, with 9 bases between. The V gene's germline CDR1 is SGDLS and CDR2 YYNGEE. The CDR3 runs to 13 residues. The CDR3 protein is CASSVMVNSPLHF. CDR3 DNA sequence: TGTGCCAGCAGCGTAATGGTGAACTCACCCCTCCACTTT.

The chain uses TRBV6-5 and TRBJ1-1, with D perhaps TRBD1 (5 bases). The V end lost 5 bases, the J end lost 6 bases, and 13 bases lay between the germline ends. Looked up from germline, CDR1 is MNHEY and CDR2 is SVGAGI. The CDR3 runs 13 residues. CDR3 bases: TGTGCCAGCAGTGGCCCGACAGCCCCTGAAGCTTTCTTT. Translating it yields CASSGPTAPEAFF.

The rearrangement joins TRBV2 to TRBJ2-1, with D unclear. The V gene's germline CDR1 is SNHLY and CDR2 FYNNEI. Trimming removed 7 bases from V and 9 bases from J, with 13 bases in between. CDR3 size: 12 residues. CDR3 amino acids: CASIELISEQFF. In DNA, the CDR3 is TGTGCCAGCATAGAACTTATCAGTGAGCAGTTCTTC.

The genes are TRBV4-1 and TRBJ1-1, with D uncertain. V lost 0 bases, J lost 0 bases, and 8 bases lay in between. Looked up from germline, CDR1 is MGHRA and CDR2 is YSYEKL. The length of the CDR3 is 15 residues. Here the CDR3 reads CASSQDRRLNTEAFF. The CDR3 DNA reads TGCGCCAGCAGCCAAGATAGACGGTTGAACACTGAAGCTTTCTTT.

This clone came up a few times. This chain joins TRBV30 and TRBJ2-6; 12 bases match TRBD1. With V trimmed by 3 bases and J by 9 bases, 3 bases remained unmatched. CDR3 length: 14 residues. Germline CDR1 is GTSNPN and CDR2 is SVGIG (reference sequence). In nucleotides, the CDR3 is TGTGCCTGGAGCGGGACAGGGGGCAACAACGTCCTGACTTTC. It translates to CAWSGTGGNNVLTF.

This chain uses TRBV28 with TRBJ1-2; possible D gene TRBD1, 6 bases. The CDR3 sequence is 17 residues long. Germline CDR1 and CDR2: MDHEN and SYDVKM. Trimming stripped 6 bases from V and 2 bases from J, with 22 bases between. The CDR3 loop reads CASRPPGRGQGNYGYTF. CDR3 in DNA: TGTGCCAGCAGACCGCCCGGCAGAGGGCAGGGGAACTATGGCTACACCTTC.

Note on this clone: One end of the junction does not line up with germline, which may come from a read error. J is TRBJ1-2 and V is TRBV7-7; D perhaps matches TRBD1 (6 bases). Germline V lookup: CDR1 SSHAT, CDR2 FNYEAQ (reference sequence). The CDR3 contains 19 residues. The CDR3 here is CASSLGRTVGAGSNYGYTF. The CDR3 DNA sequence: TGTGCTAGCAGCTTAGGACGTACCGTGGGGGCGGGTTCTAACTATGGCTACACCTTC.